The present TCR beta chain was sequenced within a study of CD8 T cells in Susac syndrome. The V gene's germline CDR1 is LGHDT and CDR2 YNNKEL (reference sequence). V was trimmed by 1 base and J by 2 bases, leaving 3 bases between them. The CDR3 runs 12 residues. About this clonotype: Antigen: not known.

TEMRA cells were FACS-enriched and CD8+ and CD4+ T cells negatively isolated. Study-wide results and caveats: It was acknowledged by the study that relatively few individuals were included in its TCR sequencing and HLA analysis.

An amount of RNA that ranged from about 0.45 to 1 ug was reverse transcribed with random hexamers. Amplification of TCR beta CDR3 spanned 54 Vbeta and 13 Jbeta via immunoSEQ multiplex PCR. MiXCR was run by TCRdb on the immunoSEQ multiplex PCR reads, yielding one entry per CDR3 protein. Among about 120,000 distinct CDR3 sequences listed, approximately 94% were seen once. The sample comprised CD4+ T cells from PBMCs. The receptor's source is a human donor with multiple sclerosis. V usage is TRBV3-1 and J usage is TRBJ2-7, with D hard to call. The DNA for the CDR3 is TGTGCCAGCAGCCAAGTAACCTACGAGCAGTACTTC. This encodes CASSQVTYEQYF.